The 4 T cell receptor beta chains reported below all come from one sample, sequenced in a study of molecular identifiers for immune sequencing clone quantification. TCRdb re-called the PCR reads through MiXCR, storing one row per CDR3 protein. In the table there are about 320,000 distinct CDR3 sequences, about a fifth of which are singletons. Sequencing was carried out using naive CD8+ T cells from blood, with Jurkat cell RNA spiked in. The subset is: FACS-sorted CD8+CD4-CCR7+CD45RA+ naive T cells. The receptors here all came from a human donor in good health. Some libraries in this study had Jurkat cell RNA spiked in.

This clonotype was seen at least ten times. The junction departs from the called germline gene at one end, perhaps through a read error. V usage is TRBV7-9 and J usage is TRBJ2-7; D is perhaps TRBD2 (5 bases). Germline values: CDR1 SEHNR, CDR2 FQNEAQ (reference sequence). CDR3 length: 13 amino acids. CDR3 sequence: CASSARTDYAQYF. The CDR3 DNA reads as TGTGCCAGCAGCGCGAGGACTGACTACGCGCAGTACTTC.

About this clonotype: Since a much larger clone is just one base distant, this may be a read error. The chain couples TRBV4-1 to TRBJ2-7; D is unresolved. Germline values: CDR1 MGHRA, CDR2 YSYEKL. Trimming stripped 1 base from V and 4 bases from J, with 17 bases between. The CDR3 contains 16 residues. The CDR3, as DNA: TGCGCCAGCAGCCAAGGAAAGGGCGAGGACGGGTACGAGCAGTACTTC. Translating gives CASSQGKGEDGYEQYF.

This clonotype was detected ten times or more. The CDR3 protein is CASSSNRESTDTQYF. The CDR3 coding sequence is TGTGCCAGCAGCTCGAACAGGGAATCCACAGATACGCAGTATTTT. The chain uses TRBV7-9 and TRBJ2-3; perhaps TRBD1 as D (6 bases). The CDR3 consists of 15 residues. The V end was cut by 4 bases, the J end by 2 bases, with 13 bases between. Germline V gene sequence: CDR1 SEHNR, CDR2 FQNEAQ (reference sequence).

This clonotype was detected a few times. The rearrangement uses TRBV11-2 and TRBJ2-7; D may be TRBD2 (5 bases). V shed 9 bases and J shed 3 bases, with 18 bases lying between them. Germline V lookup: CDR1 SGHAT, CDR2 FQNNGV. There are 14 residues in the CDR3. CDR3 sequence reads: CASGTRPEGYEQYF. The CDR3 nucleotides are TGTGCCAGTGGTACACGGCCCGAGGGCTACGAGCAGTACTTC.